Listed below are T cell receptor beta chains from one sample, sequenced in a study of blood T cell repertoires in COVID-19. Assay: immunoSEQ multiplex PCR; the TCRdb copy retains only in-frame clones and omits some. This table has about 210,000 clones, about 86% appearing once. The sequencing sample was made of PBMCs or T cells enriched from blood (not recorded which). The receptors come from a woman aged 25 to 39 who had been exposed to COVID-19. CDR3s include the opening cysteine and the closing phenylalanine or tryptophan. The D gene is left open where the match is weak. Expanded clones are given a class, and other clones once, few, many or no size at all.

>TRBV5-1|NA|TRBJ1-1|NA
TGCGCCAGCAGCTCGGGGGGTAGCGGTGAAGCTTTCTTT
CASSSGGSGEAFF
>TRBV11-3|NA|TRBJ1-1|TRBD1
TGTGCCAGCAGCTCAAGGACAGGTTGGGAGACTGAAGCTTTCTTT
CASSSRTGWETEAFF
>TRBV30|NA|TRBJ1-2|NA
TGTGCCTGGACCGAAGACCTCAGGGGTAGGGGTGGCTACACCTTC
CAWTEDLRGRGGYTF
>TRBV3-1/TRBV3-2|NA|TRBJ1-3|NA
TGTGCCAGCAGCCAACAGGGGTCTGGAAACACCATATATTTT
CASSQQGSGNTIYF
>TRBV20-1|NA|TRBJ2-1|TRBD2
TGCAGTTTGGGACTAAACAATGAGCAGTTCTTC
CSLGLNNEQFF
>TRBV25-1|NA|TRBJ1-6|TRBD1
TGTGCCAGCAGTGAATTTGACAGGGGAGATTCACCCCTCCACTTT
CASSEFDRGDSPLHF
>TRBV7-2|NA|TRBJ1-5|NA
TGTGCCAGCCGCCAGGGGCCCTGGAGCAATCAGCCCCAGCATTTT
CASRQGPWSNQPQHF
>TRBV19|NA|TRBJ1-1|NA
TGTGCCAGTAGTCGCTCTAGGAACACTGAAGCTTTCTTT
CASSRSRNTEAFF
>TRBV10-3|once|TRBJ2-5|NA
TGTGCCACCAGCGGTAGGGGTGAGGAGACCCAGTACTTC
CATSGRGEETQYF
>TRBV19|few|TRBJ2-3|TRBD1
TGTGCCAGTAGTGACAGGGTGGAGACAGATACGCAGTATTTT
CASSDRVETDTQYF
>TRBV27|NA|TRBJ2-2|TRBD1
TGTGCCAGCAGTAGGGGGCTTGGGAACACCGGGGAGCTGTTTTTT
CASSRGLGNTGELFF
>TRBV13|NA|TRBJ2-2|NA
TGTGCCAGCAGCCCCCCCAGGGCCGGGGAGCTGTTTTTT
CASSPPRAGELFF
>TRBV30|NA|TRBJ1-1|NA
TGTGCCTGCCATTGGGGGGGACATTATGGAGCTTTCTTT
CACHWGGHYGAFF
>TRBV19|NA|TRBJ2-7|NA
TGTGCCAGTAGTATGGGGGGGCACGAGCAGTACTTC
CASSMGGHEQYF
>TRBV4-1|NA|TRBJ2-1|NA
TGCGCCAGCAGCCAAGACGGACTATTCCCCTACAATGAGCAGTTCTTC
CASSQDGLFPYNEQFF
>TRBV7-2|NA|TRBJ1-3|NA
TGTGCCAGCAGCCTCAGTCGGGGTCCTCCCAGAAACACCATATATTTT
CASSLSRGPPRNTIYF
>TRBV2|many|TRBJ1-1|TRBD1
TGTGCCAGCAGTTTCGCCGGGACAGGGGGCAGGAGGACTGAAGCTTTCTTT
CASSFAGTGGRRTEAFF
>TRBV10-3|NA|TRBJ2-7|TRBD2
TGTGCCATCAGCAGACTAGCAGATCCCTACGAGCAGTACTTC
CAISRLADPYEQYF
>TRBV5-1|once|TRBJ2-7|TRBD1
TGCGCCAGCAGCTCCCGAGGGGACAGGCAGGAGCAGTACTTC
CASSSRGDRQEQYF
>TRBV28|NA|TRBJ1-6|TRBD1
TGTGCCAGCAAGGAAGGGGGCCTAGGGAATTCACCCCTCCACTTT
CASKEGGLGNSPLHF
>TRBV7-8|NA|TRBJ2-3|NA
TGTGCCAGCAGCTTAGTCACACTACGTCCTGAGGTCACAGATACGCAGTATTTT
CASSLVTLRPEVTDTQYF
>TRBV11-2|NA|TRBJ1-1|NA
TGTGCCAGCAGCTCCTTCGCAGCTGAAGCTTTCTTT
CASSSFAAEAFF
>TRBV5-4|NA|TRBJ1-2|TRBD1
TGTGCCAGCAGCTCGGGACAGGGGGCTGATGGCTACACCTTC
CASSSGQGADGYTF
>TRBV6-5|NA|TRBJ1-2|NA
TGTGCCAGCAGTTACGGGAGAGCGATTGGCTACACCTTC
CASSYGRAIGYTF
>TRBV6-5|few|TRBJ2-2|TRBD1
TGTGCCAGCAGGGACAGGGGGGCGAACACCGGGGAGCTGTTTTTT
CASRDRGANTGELFF
>TRBV3-1/TRBV3-2|NA|TRBJ2-5|TRBD2
TGTGCCAGCAGCCAAGGGACTAGCGGGGTCGGGGAGACCCAGTACTTC
CASSQGTSGVGETQYF
>TRBV7-9|NA|TRBJ1-1|NA
TGTGCCAGCAGCTTAGGGGGTTGGGAGAGTGAAGCTTTCTTT
CASSLGGWESEAFF
>TRBV6-5|NA|TRBJ2-7|TRBD2
TGTGCCAGCAGTTCCCCCGGGACTAGCGGCTACGAGCAGTACTTC
CASSSPGTSGYEQYF
>TRBV2|NA|TRBJ2-7|NA
TGTGCCAGCATGTGGGCGAACATACCCTACGAGCAGTACTTC
CASMWANIPYEQYF
>TRBV6-2/TRBV6-3|NA|TRBJ2-7|NA
TGTGCCAGCAGTTACCCGGGAACTAAACCCTCCTACGAGCAGTACTTC
CASSYPGTKPSYEQYF
>TRBV3-1/TRBV3-2|NA|TRBJ2-1|TRBD2
TGTGCCAGCAGGAACCGGGGGGGCCAAATGAATGAGCAGTTCTTC
CASRNRGGQMNEQFF
>TRBV11-2|NA|TRBJ1-6|NA
TGTGCCAGCAGCCCAAGGACAGCCCCGAATTCACCCCTCCACTTT
CASSPRTAPNSPLHF
>TRBV24-1|once|TRBJ2-1|TRBD2
TGTGCCACCAGTCCTCCCCTAGCGGGGAACAATGAGCAGTTCTTC
CATSPPLAGNNEQFF
>TRBV5-6|NA|TRBJ1-2|TRBD1
TGTGCCAGCAGCTTGAAGGGGGCGCGTCATGGCTACACCTTC
CASSLKGARHGYTF
>TRBV7-6|NA|TRBJ2-7|TRBD1
TGTGCCAGCAGCGCACAGGGGTTAGGCTCCTACGAGCAGTACTTC
CASSAQGLGSYEQYF
>TRBV20-1|NA|TRBJ1-1|NA
TGCAGCTTAGATCTAAACACTGAAGCTTTCTTT
CSLDLNTEAFF
>TRBV5-1|NA|TRBJ2-7|TRBD1
TGCGCCAGCAGCTTTGGACAGGCCTCCTACGAGCAGTACTTC
CASSFGQASYEQYF
>TRBV29-1|NA|TRBJ2-2|TRBD1
TGCAGCGTTGAAGATCTGGGGACAGGGGGCACCGGGGAGCTGTTTTTT
CSVEDLGTGGTGELFF
>TRBV5-1|NA|TRBJ1-2|TRBD1
TGCGCCAGCAGCTTGGCGGGACAGCACTATGGCTACACCTTC
CASSLAGQHYGYTF
>TRBV6-1|once|TRBJ2-3|TRBD2
TGTGCCAGCAGAGAAGTAGCGGGGGGGTCAGATACGCAGTATTTT
CASREVAGGSDTQYF
>TRBV12-5|once|TRBJ1-6|NA
TGTGCTAGTGGTTTGGTACTAACGAGCTCCTATAATTCACCCCTCCACTTT
CASGLVLTSSYNSPLHF
>TRBV5-8|NA|TRBJ1-3|NA
TGTGCCAGCGCCCTCGGAGCCCTCTCTGGAAACACCATATATTTT
CASALGALSGNTIYF
>TRBV10-1|once|TRBJ1-2|NA
TGCGCCAGCAGTGAATCCAGAAACTATGGCTACACCTTC
CASSESRNYGYTF
>TRBV29-1|NA|TRBJ2-6|NA
TGCAGCGTTGAAGAACTTACGAGGGCTGGGGCCAACGTCCTGACTTTC
CSVEELTRAGANVLTF
>TRBV18|once|TRBJ1-5|TRBD1
TGTGCCAGCTCACTTGGGACAGGGGCAGATCAGCCCCAGCATTTT
CASSLGTGADQPQHF
>TRBV5-1|NA|TRBJ2-5|TRBD1
TGCGCCAGCAGCTTGGGGGACAGGCTGGGTAGAGAGACCCAGTACTTC
CASSLGDRLGRETQYF